The sequence of this TCR beta chain was determined in a study of early T cells in non-severe SARS-CoV-2 infection. The sample holds many counts of this clonotype. TCRdb independently ran MiXCR on the 5' RACE reads; one entry per CDR3 protein. There are around 23,000 distinct CDR3 sequences in the sample; 4% to 5.5% occur only once, and less than 20% lies in the top ten. The sequenced sample was whole blood. This receptor was obtained from an adult who was a healthcare worker with PCR-confirmed SARS-CoV-2 infection or an uninfected control (not recorded which).

Here the CDR3 DNA reads TGTGCCAGCAGTGAGTGGGCAGATAGCAATCAGCCCCAGCATTTT. Its translation is CASSEWADSNQPQHF. This chain joins TRBV6-1 and TRBJ1-5; D gene unclear. Germline CDR1 and CDR2: MNHNS and SASEGT. The V end was cut by 3 bases, the J end by 0 bases, with 9 bases between. This CDR3 contains 15 residues.